The present T cell receptor (beta chain) was sequenced within a study of T cell repertoires in cytomegalovirus infection. TCRdb used MiXCR to reprocess the reads, holding one entry per CDR3 protein. The table records under 600,000 distinct CDR3 sequences, 15% to 20% of them present only once. This clonotype was detected a few times. Germline CDR1 WSHSY, CDR2 SAAADI. Trimming removed 10 bases at V and 2 bases at J, with 15 bases between. The CDR3 extends over 14 amino acids. Sequenced sample: CD8+ T cells from PBMCs. V is TRBV10-2 and J is TRBJ1-5, with a tentative D call TRBD1 (6 bases). The sequence derives from a human donor in good health (CMV status not recorded). Some clones in this sample may be carry-over from other donors' samples. The CDR3 reads CATSGGGGNQPQHF. CDR3 DNA: TGCGCCACCTCAGGAGGGGGAGGCAATCAGCCCCAGCATTTT.